The 17 T cell receptor beta chains below all came from one sample that was sequenced in a study of CD8 T cells in Susac syndrome. RNA totalling 0.5 to 1 ug underwent reverse transcription with random hexamers. MiXCR was run by TCRdb on the immunoSEQ multiplex PCR reads, yielding one entry per CDR3 protein. This table has fewer than 90,000 distinct CDR3 sequences, 94% appearing once. The specimen sequenced was CD8+ T cells from PBMCs. The origin of the receptors is a human donor with Susac syndrome.

The CDR3 DNA reads TGTGCCAGTAGTGCCCGGGACTATAACACCGGGGAGCTGTTTTTT. It yields the protein CASSARDYNTGELFF. The genes are TRBV19 and TRBJ2-2; 7 nucleotides match TRBD2. This CDR3 contains 15 residues. Germline lookup yields CDR1 LNHDA and CDR2 SQIVND (reference sequence). The V segment lost 5 bases and the J segment 2 bases; nucleotides outside the gene matches: 5.

This chain uses TRBV5-4 with TRBJ2-5, with D possibly being TRBD1 or TRBD2 (6 bases each). Germline lookup yields CDR1 SGHNT and CDR2 YYREEE (reference sequence). This CDR3 has 14 amino acids. Trimming cost V 1 base and J 5 bases, with 12 bases left between them. Here the CDR3 reads CASSLRGAGETQYF. CDR3 sequence (DNA): TGTGCCAGCAGCTTGAGGGGGGCCGGGGAGACCCAGTACTTC.

J is TRBJ1-5 and V is TRBV7-8; 10 bases agree with TRBD1. Trimming cost V 7 bases and J 6 bases; bases outside gene matches: 12. The germline gives CDR1 SGHVS, CDR2 FQNEAQ. CDR3 size: 16 residues. The DNA for the CDR3 is TGTGCCAGCACCCCGGGCGGGGGGACAGGGGCTCAGCCCCAGCATTTT. Amino acid sequence: CASTPGGGTGAQPQHF.

This clonotype was recorded once. The chain uses TRBV24-1 and TRBJ2-3, with a possible D match to TRBD2 (6 bases). CDR1 is KGHDR, CDR2 SFDVKD, per germline. The CDR3 is 17 amino acids. Between the trimmed V and J ends, which lost 4 bases and 1 base, there was a span of 17 bases. The CDR3 loop is CATSDLGTGSGTDTQYF. The CDR3 DNA reads TGTGCCACCAGTGACCTCGGGACTGGATCTGGCACAGATACGCAGTATTTT.

This clonotype was found once. This chain joins TRBV19 and TRBJ1-5; no reliable D call. The germline V and J ends were trimmed by 0 bases and 2 bases, with 8 bases remaining between them. This CDR3 is built from 15 residues. Per germline, CDR1 LNHDA and CDR2 SQIVND (reference sequence). DNA of the CDR3: TGTGCCAGTAGTATAGATCTGGATGGCAATCAGCCCCAGCATTTT. It yields the protein CASSIDLDGNQPQHF.

The chain recombines TRBV11-3 with TRBJ2-5, with 10 bases that match TRBD1. The CDR3 runs 15 residues. The germline CDR1 and CDR2 sequences are SGHNT and YENEEA. V gave up 4 bases and J gave up 0 bases; unmatched junction bases: 2. The DNA of the CDR3 is TGTGCCAGCAGCTCCGGGACAGGGGACCAAGAGACCCAGTACTTC. Its translation: CASSSGTGDQETQYF.

The J gene is TRBJ2-7, the V gene TRBV27; D uncertain. The CDR3 has 13 residues. Trimming removed 4 bases at V and 6 bases at J, with 13 bases between. In germline, CDR1 is MNHEY, CDR2 SMNVEV (reference sequence). The chain's CDR3 is CASSSNLASEQYF. CDR3 sequence (DNA): TGTGCCAGCAGTTCCAACTTGGCCTCCGAGCAGTACTTC.

V usage is TRBV12-5 and J usage is TRBJ2-7, with TRBD2 as a possible D gene (5 bases). V dropped 6 bases and J dropped 2 bases, with 17 bases sitting between them. This CDR3 is 15 amino acids long. The V gene's germline CDR1 is LGHNT and CDR2 FRNRAP. DNA of the CDR3: TGTGCTAGTGGCCCAACCTGGCGGGCCACCTACGAGCAGTACTTC. Its protein product is CASGPTWRATYEQYF.

In its sample, this clonotype was seen once. The chain employs TRBV29-1 and TRBJ2-1; 9 bases are a match to TRBD2. V gave up 6 bases and J gave up 0 bases; unmatched junction bases: 0. Germline assignment: CDR1 SQVTM and CDR2 ANQGSEA. The CDR3 loop spans 13 amino acids. CDR3 loop: CSVAGGSYNEQFF. CDR3 nucleotide sequence: TGCAGCGTAGCGGGGGGCTCCTACAATGAGCAGTTCTTC.

The chain combines TRBV4-3 with TRBJ2-5; D unresolved. Germline V gene lookup returns CDR1 LGHNA and CDR2 YSLEER. The CDR3 length is 19 residues. V lost 0 bases and J lost 4, with 24 bases in between. The CDR3 bases are TGCGCCAGCAGCCAAGAACGGCCGGGCTCTGGCGCTATAAGAGAGACCCAGTACTTC. Translated, it gives CASSQERPGSGAIRETQYF.

The V gene is TRBV24-1, the J gene TRBJ2-1; TRBD1 aligns across 7 bases. V dropped 4 bases and J dropped 6; count of bases not matched to a gene: 2. The CDR3 spans 13 residues. Per germline, CDR1 KGHDR and CDR2 SFDVKD. This chain's CDR3 is CATSEGTVNEQFF. The CDR3 DNA sequence: TGTGCCACCAGTGAAGGGACAGTCAATGAGCAGTTCTTC.

V usage is TRBV24-1 and J usage is TRBJ2-2; 9 nucleotides agree with TRBD2. Germline lookup yields CDR1 KGHDR and CDR2 SFDVKD. The CDR3 covers 16 residues. Trimming at V came to 2 bases and at J to 4 bases, leaving 4 bases not matched to a gene. The CDR3 DNA sequence: TGTGCCACCAGTGATTGGAGGACTAGCGTCACCGGGGAGCTGTTTTTT. It yields the protein CATSDWRTSVTGELFF.

This clonotype was seen a handful of times. The chain uses TRBV27 and TRBJ2-7; D remains unclear. The CDR3 runs 15 residues. Trimming left V 5 bases short and J 2 bases short, with 16 bases between. Germline CDR1 is MNHEY and CDR2 is SMNVEV (reference sequence). The CDR3 loop is CASSPSLVGAYEQYF. The CDR3 region has the DNA TGTGCCAGCAGTCCCTCCCTTGTTGGGGCCTACGAGCAGTACTTC.

This clonotype showed up just once. V gene TRBV15 combines with J gene TRBJ2-1, with D perhaps TRBD1 or TRBD2 (5 bases each). Between the trimmed V and J ends, which lost 8 bases and 3 bases, there was a span of 17 bases. Germline V gene sequence: CDR1 LNHNV, CDR2 YYDKDF (reference sequence). The CDR3 has 15 residues. CDR3 in DNA: TGTGCCACCGCCGAGGGGCAGGGAATCTACAATGAGCAGTTCTTC. It yields the protein CATAEGQGIYNEQFF.

This rearrangement joins TRBV10-3 to TRBJ1-2; D is uncertain. Looked up from germline, CDR1 is ENHRY and CDR2 is SYGVKD. The CDR3 spans 13 residues. V was clipped by 0 bases and J by 4 bases, with 6 bases between them. DNA of the CDR3: TGTGCCATCAGTGAGTCTGGCGGCTATGGCTACACCTTC. This sequence encodes CAISESGGYGYTF.

The V call is TRBV9, the J call TRBJ1-1; tentative D call: TRBD1 (5 bases). The CDR3 consists of 12 residues. Germline V gene lookup returns CDR1 SGDLS and CDR2 YYNGEE. Trimming pared 2 bases from V and 8 bases from J, leaving 10 bases between. CDR3 bases: TGTGCCAGCAGCGTTACAGGAAAAGAAGCTTTCTTT. It translates to CASSVTGKEAFF.

This clonotype has a handful of counts. The rearrangement joins TRBV21-1 to TRBJ2-1; the table names TRBD1, a call not compared with the DNA. TRBV21-1 is described as a pseudogene. This CDR3 is 16 amino acids long. The CDR3 spells CASPPPGRGRGIEQFF. In DNA, the CDR3 is TGTGCCAGTCCCCCCCCCGGAAGAGGGCGGGGGATAGAGCAGTTCTTC.